These 15 T cell receptor beta chains came from one sample sequenced in a study of molecular identifiers for immune sequencing clone quantification. TCRdb re-called the PCR reads with MiXCR, one entry per CDR3 protein. The top ten clones hold approximately 0.8% of a sample with roughly 320,000 distinct CDR3 sequences, about a fifth of them seen once. The sample consisted of naive CD8+ T cells from blood, with Jurkat cell RNA spiked in. The sample's subset: FACS-sorted CD8+CD4-CCR7+CD45RA+ naive T cells. Every receptor here comes from a human donor in good health. Some libraries in this study had Jurkat cell RNA spiked in.

This clonotype came up many times. The V call is TRBV7-9, the J call TRBJ1-1, with no clear D. The CDR3 totals 13 residues. V was pared by 3 bases and J by 1 base, with 6 bases between. Germline-derived CDR1 and CDR2 are SEHNR and FQNEAQ (reference sequence). The CDR3 nucleotides are TGTGCCAGCAGCTTTCCGAAGAACACTGAAGCTTTCTTT. Translation gives CASSFPKNTEAFF.

This clonotype was counted ten times or more. The chain joins TRBV12-3 or TRBV12-4 to TRBJ2-5; unclear D gene. With 6 bases removed from V and 3 bases from J, the gap between germline ends came to 11 bases. The CDR3 is 13 amino acids. CDR3 sequence reads: CASRPPGEETQYF. CDR3 DNA: TGTGCCAGCAGGCCCCCGGGCGAAGAGACCCAGTACTTC.

This clonotype was seen ten or more times. The V call is TRBV28, the J call TRBJ2-7, with D possibly being TRBD2 (6 bases). The CDR3 is 13 amino acids. CDR1 MDHEN and CDR2 SYDVKM come from the germline V gene. V shed 5 bases and J shed 6 bases, with 14 bases lying between them. CDR3 amino acids: CASSPGRGGEQYF. CDR3 nucleotide sequence: TGTGCCAGCAGTCCCGGGCGGGGTGGCGAGCAGTACTTC.

Many counts were recorded for this clonotype. J is TRBJ2-1 and V is TRBV7-9, with 8 nucleotides matching TRBD2. Germline V CDR1 and CDR2: SEHNR, FQNEAQ (reference sequence). The CDR3 consists of 15 residues. V lost 5 bases, J lost 2 bases, and 5 bases stayed unmatched. The CDR3 loop is CASSQSGSTYNEQFF. In nucleotides, the CDR3 is TGTGCCAGCAGCCAGAGCGGGAGCACCTACAATGAGCAGTTCTTC.

In its sample, this clonotype was seen many times. The rearrangement uses TRBV27 and TRBJ2-1; D tentatively reads TRBD1 or TRBD2 (5 bases each). CDR1 MNHEY and CDR2 SMNVEV come from the germline V gene (reference sequence). The V end lost 5 bases, the J end lost 2 bases, and 16 bases lay between the germline ends. The CDR3 covers 16 residues. The CDR3 nucleotides read TGTGCCAGCAGTCCCCTCGGGACGGTGACCTACAATGAGCAGTTCTTC. Amino acids: CASSPLGTVTYNEQFF.

This clonotype has at least ten counts. CDR3 residues: CASSLSQGNQPQHF. In DNA, the CDR3 is TGTGCCAGCAGTTTGAGTCAGGGAAATCAGCCCCAGCATTTT. V is TRBV12-3 or TRBV12-4 and J is TRBJ1-5; D may be TRBD1 (5 bases). V was clipped by 3 bases and J by 4 bases, with 10 bases between them. The CDR3 contains 14 residues.

This clonotype came up a few times. This chain uses TRBV2 with TRBJ2-6; TRBD1 agrees at 9 bases. CDR1 and CDR2 (germline): SNHLY, FYNNEI. Germline trimming cut 10 bases from V and 0 bases from J; bases unmatched to any gene: 25. The CDR3 consists of 22 residues. The CDR3 sequence is CAINRRGNRGLPSYSGANVLTF. CDR3 nucleotides: TGTGCCATCAACAGGAGGGGAAACAGGGGGCTCCCCTCCTACTCTGGGGCCAACGTCCTGACTTTC. The variable domain in full, with the rest retrieved from reference TRBV2 and TRBJ2-6, is EPEVTQTPSHQVTQMGQEVILRCVPISNHLYFYWYRQILGQKVEFLVSFYNNEISEKSEIFDDQFSVERPDGSNFTLKIRSTKLEDSAMYFCAINRRGNRGLPSYSGANVLTFGAGSRLTVL.

In regard to this clonotype: A much larger clone lies one base from this, so it may be a read error. V and J are TRBV7-9 and TRBJ2-3; the D is unclear. CDR1 is SEHNR and CDR2 is FQNEAQ in the germline V gene (reference sequence). This CDR3 region has 16 residues. V was pared by 5 bases and J by 0 bases, with 15 bases between. CDR3 bases: TGTGCCAGCAGCCTTCCGGGTGGATTTAGCACAGATACGCAGTATTTT. Its protein product is CASSLPGGFSTDTQYF.

In its sample, this clonotype was seen a few times. V usage is TRBV4-3 and J usage is TRBJ2-7; 9 positions match TRBD1. CDR3 size: 15 residues. V shed 0 bases and J 4 bases; nucleotides not matched to a gene: 4. Germline CDR1 and CDR2: LGHNA and YSLEER. The CDR3 region is CASSQDGGTGYEQYF. The DNA of the CDR3 is TGCGCCAGCAGCCAAGATGGAGGGACAGGGTACGAGCAGTACTTC.

The chain employs TRBV10-3 and TRBJ2-7; a possible D gene is TRBD1 (6 bases). V was shortened by 6 bases and J by 2 bases, with 17 bases between the two germline ends. Germline lookup yields CDR1 ENHRY and CDR2 SYGVKD. The CDR3 is made up of 15 amino acids. CDR3 DNA sequence: TGTGCCATCAGCGGCCCTCAGGGGATCACCTACGAGCAGTACTTC. It translates to CAISGPQGITYEQYF.

Concerning this clonotype: The conserved closing phenylalanine or tryptophan is absent in this CDR3, likely reflecting a read error. The gene calls are TRBV6-5 and TRBJ2-7, with D perhaps being TRBD1 or TRBD2 (6 bases each). The V gene lost 0 bases and the J gene lost 4 bases, with 10 bases spanning the gap. The CDR3 length is 14 residues. CDR1 and CDR2 (germline): MNHEY, SVGAGI. CDR3: CASSYSQGGYEQYL. For the CDR3, the DNA is TGTGCCAGCAGTTACTCCCAAGGGGGGTACGAGCAGTACCTC.

For this clonotype: A much larger clonotype is one base distant, so this may be a read error. The V gene is TRBV28, the J gene TRBJ2-1; TRBD1 matches at 7 bases. J lost 7 bases, V lost 5 bases, and 8 bases had no gene match. There are 14 residues in the CDR3. Germline CDR1 MDHEN, CDR2 SYDVKM. CDR3 DNA: TGTGCCAGCAGTCCTCAGACAGGGTTGAATGAGCAGTTCTTC. This codes for CASSPQTGLNEQFF.

The rearrangement links TRBV11-2 to TRBJ2-3; TRBD1 matches at 8 bases. The CDR3 sequence is 17 residues long. Losses at the gene ends were 1 base for V and 1 base for J; bases not matched to a gene: 7. CDR1 is SGHAT and CDR2 is FQNNGV in the germline V gene. The CDR3 reads CASSLGRGLARTDTQYF. Written as DNA, the CDR3 is TGTGCCAGCAGCTTAGGCAGGGGGCTAGCGCGCACAGATACGCAGTATTTT.

This clonotype has a count of ten or more. The chain recombines TRBV10-2 with TRBJ2-7; no clear D. The CDR3 consists of 12 residues. Germline assignment: CDR1 WSHSY and CDR2 SAAADI. V lost 0 bases, J lost 3 bases, and 3 bases lay in between. As DNA, the CDR3 is TGCGCCAGCAGTGAGTCCGGCTACGAGCAGTACTTC. Translating gives CASSESGYEQYF.

On this clonotype: This may come from a read error, since a much larger clone is one base off. The chain links TRBV27 to TRBJ2-5, with 8 bases identical to TRBD1. Germline CDR1 is MNHEY and CDR2 is SMNVEV (reference sequence). CDR3 size: 15 residues. V lost 5 bases and J lost 4; bases outside the gene matches: 9. The CDR3 DNA reads TGTGCCAGCAGTCTAATTGGACAGGGCGGAGAGACCCAGTACTTC. It codes for CASSLIGQGGETQYF.